The source of this T cell receptor (beta chain) is a study of neoadjuvant anti-PD-1 for oral cavity cancer. Study context: Non-progressing patients received a fourth nivolumab dose near day 43, then surgery on days 50-56.

A word on this clone: What it recognizes is unknown.

The patients had HPV-negative, locally advanced oral cavity squamous cell carcinoma. V was cut by 1 base and J by 5 bases, with 9 bases left in between. Looked up from germline, CDR1 is SGHAT and CDR2 is FQNNGV. CDR3 length: 14 residues. Six replicates per PBMC sample, mostly from roughly 490 ng of genomic DNA. Some clones are missing from TCRdb's copy, which holds only in-frame ones; the method was immunoSEQ multiplex PCR. The profile shows over 10,000 clones, 50% to 80% of them singletons. General study points: Only a few patients per response group were TCR-analyzed; validation needed.

This chain links TRBV11-2 with TRBJ1-5; D is possibly TRBD1 (6 bases). Here the sequenced sample was PBMCs, taken before nivolumab (anti-PD-1) treatment. This sequence originates from a person aged 40 to 85 with oral cavity squamous cell carcinoma. The CDR3 coding sequence is TGTGCCAGCAGCTTAGGCAGGGGCGATCAGCCCCAGCATTTT. Translated, it gives CASSLGRGDQPQHF.